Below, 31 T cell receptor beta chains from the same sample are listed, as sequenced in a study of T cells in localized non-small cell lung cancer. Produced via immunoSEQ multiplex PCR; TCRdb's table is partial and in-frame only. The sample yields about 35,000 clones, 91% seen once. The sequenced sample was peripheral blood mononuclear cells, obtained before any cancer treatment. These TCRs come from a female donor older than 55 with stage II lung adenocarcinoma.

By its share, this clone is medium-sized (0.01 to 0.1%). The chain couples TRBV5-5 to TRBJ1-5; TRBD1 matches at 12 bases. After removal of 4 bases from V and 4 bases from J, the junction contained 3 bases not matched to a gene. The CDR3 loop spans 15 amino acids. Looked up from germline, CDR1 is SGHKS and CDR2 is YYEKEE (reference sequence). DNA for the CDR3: TGTGCCAGCAGCATGGGACAGGGGGCAAATCAGCCCCAGCATTTT. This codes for CASSMGQGANQPQHF.

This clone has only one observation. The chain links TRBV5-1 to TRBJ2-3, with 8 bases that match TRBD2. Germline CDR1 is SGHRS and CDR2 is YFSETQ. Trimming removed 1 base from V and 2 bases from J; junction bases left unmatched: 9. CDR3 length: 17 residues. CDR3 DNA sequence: TGCGCCAGCAGCTTGAGCGGGAGTACCGAGCCCACAGATACGCAGTATTTT. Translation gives CASSLSGSTEPTDTQYF.

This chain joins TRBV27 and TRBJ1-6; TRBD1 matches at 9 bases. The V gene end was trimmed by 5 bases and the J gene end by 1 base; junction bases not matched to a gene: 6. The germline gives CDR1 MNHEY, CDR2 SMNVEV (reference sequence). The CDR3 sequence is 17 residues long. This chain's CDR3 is CASSPWDRDSYNSPLHF. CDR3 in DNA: TGTGCCAGCAGTCCGTGGGACAGGGATTCCTATAATTCACCCCTCCACTTT.

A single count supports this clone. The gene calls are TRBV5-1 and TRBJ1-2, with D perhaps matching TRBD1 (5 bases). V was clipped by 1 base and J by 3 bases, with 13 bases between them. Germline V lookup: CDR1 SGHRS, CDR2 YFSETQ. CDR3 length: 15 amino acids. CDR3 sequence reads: CASSLRGPADYGYTF. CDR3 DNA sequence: TGCGCCAGCAGCTTGAGGGGACCGGCTGACTATGGCTACACCTTC.

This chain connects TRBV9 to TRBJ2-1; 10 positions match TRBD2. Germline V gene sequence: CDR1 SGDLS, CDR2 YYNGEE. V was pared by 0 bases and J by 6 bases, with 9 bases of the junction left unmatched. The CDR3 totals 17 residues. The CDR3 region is CASSVEASGSKGNEQFF. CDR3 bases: TGTGCCAGCAGCGTAGAGGCTAGCGGGAGTAAGGGCAATGAGCAGTTCTTC.

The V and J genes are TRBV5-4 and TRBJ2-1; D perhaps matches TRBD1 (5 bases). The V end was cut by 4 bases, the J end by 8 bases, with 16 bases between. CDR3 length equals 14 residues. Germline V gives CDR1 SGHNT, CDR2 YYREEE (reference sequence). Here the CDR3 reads CASSPPLGADEQFF. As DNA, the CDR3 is TGTGCCAGCAGCCCCCCCCTAGGGGCCGATGAGCAGTTCTTC.

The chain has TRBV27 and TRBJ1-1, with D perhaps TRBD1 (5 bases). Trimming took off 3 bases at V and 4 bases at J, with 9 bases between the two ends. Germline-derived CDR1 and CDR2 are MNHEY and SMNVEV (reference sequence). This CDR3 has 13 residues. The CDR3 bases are TGTGCCAGCAGTTTGGGGAGGGGCACTGAAGCTTTCTTT. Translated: CASSLGRGTEAFF.

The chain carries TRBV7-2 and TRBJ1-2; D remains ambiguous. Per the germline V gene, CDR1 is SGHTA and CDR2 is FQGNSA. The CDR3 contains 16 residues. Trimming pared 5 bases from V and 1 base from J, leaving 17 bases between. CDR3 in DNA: TGTGCCAGCAGCCGGCAAGGCCGGATAGATAACTATGGCTACACCTTC. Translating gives CASSRQGRIDNYGYTF.

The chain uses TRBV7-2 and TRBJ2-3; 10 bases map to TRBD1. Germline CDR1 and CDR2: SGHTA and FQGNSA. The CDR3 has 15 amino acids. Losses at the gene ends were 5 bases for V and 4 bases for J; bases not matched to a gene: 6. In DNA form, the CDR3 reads TGTGCCAGCAGCCCAGGACAGGGGGGGGCAGATACGCAGTATTTT. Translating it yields CASSPGQGGADTQYF. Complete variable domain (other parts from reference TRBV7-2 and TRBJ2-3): GAGVSQSPSNKVTEKGKDVELRCDPISGHTALYWYRQSLGQGLEFLIYFQGNSAPDKSGLPSDRFSAERTGGSVSTLTIQRTQQEDSAVYLCASSPGQGGADTQYFGPGTRLTVL.

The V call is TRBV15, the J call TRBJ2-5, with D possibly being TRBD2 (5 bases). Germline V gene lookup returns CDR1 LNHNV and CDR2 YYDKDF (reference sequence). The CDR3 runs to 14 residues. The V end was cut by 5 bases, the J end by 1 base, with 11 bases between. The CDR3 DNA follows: TGTGCCACCAGCCGCGCGGGCAGCCAAGAGACCCAGTACTTC. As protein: CATSRAGSQETQYF.

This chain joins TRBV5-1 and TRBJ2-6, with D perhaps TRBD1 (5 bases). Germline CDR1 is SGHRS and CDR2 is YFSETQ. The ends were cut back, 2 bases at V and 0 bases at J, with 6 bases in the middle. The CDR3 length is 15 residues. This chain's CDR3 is CASSLQVSGANVLTF. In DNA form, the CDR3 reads TGCGCCAGCAGCTTACAGGTCTCTGGGGCCAACGTCCTGACTTTC. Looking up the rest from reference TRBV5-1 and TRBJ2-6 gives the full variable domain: KAGVTQTPRYLIKTRGQQVTLSCSPISGHRSVSWYQQTPGQGLQFLFEYFSETQRNKGNFPGRFSGRQFSNSRSEMNVSTLELGDSALYLCASSLQVSGANVLTFGAGSRLTVL.

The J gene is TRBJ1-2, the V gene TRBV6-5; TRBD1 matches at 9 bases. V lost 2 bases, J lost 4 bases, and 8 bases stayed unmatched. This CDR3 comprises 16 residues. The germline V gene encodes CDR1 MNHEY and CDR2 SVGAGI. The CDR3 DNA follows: TGTGCCAGCAGTTACCTACAGGGGGCGCAAAGCTATGGCTACACCTTC. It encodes CASSYLQGAQSYGYTF.

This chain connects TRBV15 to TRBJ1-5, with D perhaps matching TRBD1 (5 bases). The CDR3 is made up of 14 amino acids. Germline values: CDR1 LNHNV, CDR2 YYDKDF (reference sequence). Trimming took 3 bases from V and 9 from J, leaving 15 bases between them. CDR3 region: CATSSPDRYGPQHF. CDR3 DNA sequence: TGTGCCACCAGCAGCCCTGACAGATATGGGCCCCAGCATTTT.

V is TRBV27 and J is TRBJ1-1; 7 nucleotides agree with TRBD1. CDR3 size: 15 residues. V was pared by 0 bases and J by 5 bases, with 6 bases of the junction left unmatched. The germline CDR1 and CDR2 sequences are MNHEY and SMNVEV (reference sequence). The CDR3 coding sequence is TGTGCCAGCAGTTTATCAGGGGGCGCAACGACTGAAGCTTTCTTT. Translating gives CASSLSGGATTEAFF.

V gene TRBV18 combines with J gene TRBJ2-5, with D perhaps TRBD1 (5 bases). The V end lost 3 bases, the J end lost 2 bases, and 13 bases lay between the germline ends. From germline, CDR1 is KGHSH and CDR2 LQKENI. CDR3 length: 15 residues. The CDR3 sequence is CASSPGRAQQETQYF. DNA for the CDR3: TGTGCCAGCTCACCGGGCAGGGCGCAACAAGAGACCCAGTACTTC. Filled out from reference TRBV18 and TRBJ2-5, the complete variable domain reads NAGVMQNPRHLVRRRGQEARLRCSPMKGHSHVYWYRQLPEEGLKFMVYLQKENIIDESGMPKERFSAEFPKEGPSILRIQQVVRGDSAAYFCASSPGRAQQETQYFGPGTRLLVL.

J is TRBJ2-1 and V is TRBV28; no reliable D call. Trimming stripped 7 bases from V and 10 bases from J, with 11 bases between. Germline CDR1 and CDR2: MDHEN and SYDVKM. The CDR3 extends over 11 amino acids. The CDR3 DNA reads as TGTGCCAGCACCGAGTTAGGAGAGCAGTTCTTC. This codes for CASTELGEQFF.

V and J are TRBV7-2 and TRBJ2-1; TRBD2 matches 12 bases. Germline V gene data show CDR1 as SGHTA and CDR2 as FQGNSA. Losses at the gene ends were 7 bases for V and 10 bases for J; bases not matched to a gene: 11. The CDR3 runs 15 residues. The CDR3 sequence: CASNPSGGASGEQFF. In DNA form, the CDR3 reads TGTGCCAGCAACCCTAGCGGGGGGGCATCGGGGGAGCAGTTCTTC.

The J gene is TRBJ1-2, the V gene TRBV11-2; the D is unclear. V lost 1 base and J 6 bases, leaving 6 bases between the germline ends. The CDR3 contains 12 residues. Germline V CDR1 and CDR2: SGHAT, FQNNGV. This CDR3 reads CASSLAGNGYTF. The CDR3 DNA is TGTGCCAGCAGCTTAGCCGGAAATGGCTACACCTTC.

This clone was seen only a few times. The CDR3 nucleotides read TGTGCCAGCAGTCCGCCTGGGAGGGCGGCTCGGTCACCCCTCCACTTT. Translating it yields CASSPPGRAARSPLHF. The chain couples TRBV27 to TRBJ1-6, with no clear D. Germline V lookup: CDR1 MNHEY, CDR2 SMNVEV (reference sequence). This CDR3 contains 16 residues. The V gene lost 5 bases and the J gene lost 10 bases, with 21 bases spanning the gap.

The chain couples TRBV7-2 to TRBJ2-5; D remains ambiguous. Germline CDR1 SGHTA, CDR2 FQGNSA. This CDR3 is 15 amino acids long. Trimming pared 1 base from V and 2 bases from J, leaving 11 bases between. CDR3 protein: CASSLGSGRQETQYF. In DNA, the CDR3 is TGTGCCAGCAGCTTAGGATCTGGAAGACAAGAGACCCAGTACTTC.

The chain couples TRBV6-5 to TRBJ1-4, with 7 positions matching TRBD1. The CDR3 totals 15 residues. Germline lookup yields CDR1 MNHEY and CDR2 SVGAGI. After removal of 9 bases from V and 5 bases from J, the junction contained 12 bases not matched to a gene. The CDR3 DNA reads TGTGCCAGTCGAGGGCCGGGACAGCCGAATGAAAAACTGTTTTTT. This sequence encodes CASRGPGQPNEKLFF.

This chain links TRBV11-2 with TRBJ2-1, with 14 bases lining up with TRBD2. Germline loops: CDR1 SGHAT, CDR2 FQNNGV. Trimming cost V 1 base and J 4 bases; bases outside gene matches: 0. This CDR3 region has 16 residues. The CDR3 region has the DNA TGTGCCAGCAGCTTAGGACTAGCGGGAGGGTACAATGAGCAGTTCTTC. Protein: CASSLGLAGGYNEQFF.

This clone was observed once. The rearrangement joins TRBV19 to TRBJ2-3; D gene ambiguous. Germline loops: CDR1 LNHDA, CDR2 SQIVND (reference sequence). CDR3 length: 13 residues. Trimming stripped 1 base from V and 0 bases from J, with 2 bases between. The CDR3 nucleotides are TGTGCCAGTAGTATAGGGAGCACAGATACGCAGTATTTT. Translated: CASSIGSTDTQYF.

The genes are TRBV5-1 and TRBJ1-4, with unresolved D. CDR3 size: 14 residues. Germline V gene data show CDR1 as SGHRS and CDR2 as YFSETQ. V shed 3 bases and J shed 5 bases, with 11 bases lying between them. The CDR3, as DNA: TGCGCCAGCAGCTCGGACGGATTGAATGAAAAACTGTTTTTT. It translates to CASSSDGLNEKLFF.

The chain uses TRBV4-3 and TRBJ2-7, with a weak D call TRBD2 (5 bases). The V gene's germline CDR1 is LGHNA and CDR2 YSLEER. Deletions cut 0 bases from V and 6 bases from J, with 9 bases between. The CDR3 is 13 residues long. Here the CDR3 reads CASSQDRTVEQYF. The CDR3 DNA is TGCGCCAGCAGCCAAGATCGGACTGTCGAGCAGTACTTC.

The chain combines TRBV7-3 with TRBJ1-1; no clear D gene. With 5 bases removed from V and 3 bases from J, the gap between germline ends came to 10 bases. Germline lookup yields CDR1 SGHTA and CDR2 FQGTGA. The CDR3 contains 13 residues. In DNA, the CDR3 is TGTGCCAGCAGCCAAGGTCGGGACACTGAAGCTTTCTTT. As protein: CASSQGRDTEAFF.

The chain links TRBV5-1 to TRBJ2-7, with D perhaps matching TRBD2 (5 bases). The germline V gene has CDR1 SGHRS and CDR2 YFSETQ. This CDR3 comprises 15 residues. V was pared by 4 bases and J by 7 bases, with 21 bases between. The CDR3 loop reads CASSLEPGTPREQYF. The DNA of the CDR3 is TGCGCCAGCAGCCTGGAACCGGGAACCCCTCGGGAGCAGTACTTC.

The DNA for the CDR3 is TGTGCCAGCAGCCAAGGAGGCCAGTGGAGAACTGAAGCTTTCTTT. Amino acids: CASSQGGQWRTEAFF. The V gene is TRBV14, the J gene TRBJ1-1; D is undetermined. The ends were cut back, 1 base at V and 5 bases at J, with 14 bases in the middle. The CDR3 has 15 residues. Per the germline V gene, CDR1 is SGHDN and CDR2 is FVKESK. Variable domain in full (rest from reference TRBV14 and TRBJ1-1): EAGVTQFPSHSVIEKGQTVTLRCDPISGHDNLYWYRRVMGKEIKFLLHFVKESKQDESGMPNNRFLAERTGGTYSTLKVQPAELEDSGVYFCASSQGGQWRTEAFFGQGTRLTVV.

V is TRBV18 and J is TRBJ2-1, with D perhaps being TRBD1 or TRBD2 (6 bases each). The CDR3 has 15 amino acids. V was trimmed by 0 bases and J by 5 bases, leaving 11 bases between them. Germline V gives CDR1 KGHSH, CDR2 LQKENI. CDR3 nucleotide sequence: TGTGCCAGCTCACCACCGCCCGGGGGCAACAATGAGCAGTTCTTC. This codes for CASSPPPGGNNEQFF.

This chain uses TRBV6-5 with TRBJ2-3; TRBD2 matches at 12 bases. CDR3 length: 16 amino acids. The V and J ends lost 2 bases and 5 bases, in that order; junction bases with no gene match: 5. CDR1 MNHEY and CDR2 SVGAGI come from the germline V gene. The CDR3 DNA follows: TGTGCCAGCAGTTACGTCCTAGCGGGGGGGAAAGATACGCAGTATTTT. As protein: CASSYVLAGGKDTQYF.

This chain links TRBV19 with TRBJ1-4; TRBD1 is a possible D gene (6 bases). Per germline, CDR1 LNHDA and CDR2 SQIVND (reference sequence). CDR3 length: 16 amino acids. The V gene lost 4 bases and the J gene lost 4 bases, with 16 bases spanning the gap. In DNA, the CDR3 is TGTGCCAGTAGTAAAGCCGGACAGCTGCTTAATGAAAAACTGTTTTTT. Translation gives CASSKAGQLLNEKLFF.